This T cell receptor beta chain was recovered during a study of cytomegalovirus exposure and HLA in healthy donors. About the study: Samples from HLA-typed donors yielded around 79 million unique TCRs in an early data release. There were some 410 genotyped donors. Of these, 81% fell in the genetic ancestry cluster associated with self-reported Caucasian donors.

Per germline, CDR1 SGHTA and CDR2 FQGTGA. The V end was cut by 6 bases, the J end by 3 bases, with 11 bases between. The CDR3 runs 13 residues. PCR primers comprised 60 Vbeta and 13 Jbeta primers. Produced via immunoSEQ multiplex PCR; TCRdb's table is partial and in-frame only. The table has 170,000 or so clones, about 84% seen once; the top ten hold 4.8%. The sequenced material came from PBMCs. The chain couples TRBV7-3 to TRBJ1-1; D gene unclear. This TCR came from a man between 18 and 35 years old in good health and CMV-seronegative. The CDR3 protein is CASRESRYTEAFF. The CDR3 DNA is TGTGCCAGCAGGGAGTCGAGGTACACTGAAGCTTTCTTT. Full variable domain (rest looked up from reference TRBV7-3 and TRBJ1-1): GAGVSQTPSNKVTEKGKYVELRCDPISGHTALYWYRQSLGQGPEFLIYFQGTGAADDSGLPNDRFFAVRPEGSVSTLKIQRTERGDSAVYLCASRESRYTEAFFGQGTRLTVV.